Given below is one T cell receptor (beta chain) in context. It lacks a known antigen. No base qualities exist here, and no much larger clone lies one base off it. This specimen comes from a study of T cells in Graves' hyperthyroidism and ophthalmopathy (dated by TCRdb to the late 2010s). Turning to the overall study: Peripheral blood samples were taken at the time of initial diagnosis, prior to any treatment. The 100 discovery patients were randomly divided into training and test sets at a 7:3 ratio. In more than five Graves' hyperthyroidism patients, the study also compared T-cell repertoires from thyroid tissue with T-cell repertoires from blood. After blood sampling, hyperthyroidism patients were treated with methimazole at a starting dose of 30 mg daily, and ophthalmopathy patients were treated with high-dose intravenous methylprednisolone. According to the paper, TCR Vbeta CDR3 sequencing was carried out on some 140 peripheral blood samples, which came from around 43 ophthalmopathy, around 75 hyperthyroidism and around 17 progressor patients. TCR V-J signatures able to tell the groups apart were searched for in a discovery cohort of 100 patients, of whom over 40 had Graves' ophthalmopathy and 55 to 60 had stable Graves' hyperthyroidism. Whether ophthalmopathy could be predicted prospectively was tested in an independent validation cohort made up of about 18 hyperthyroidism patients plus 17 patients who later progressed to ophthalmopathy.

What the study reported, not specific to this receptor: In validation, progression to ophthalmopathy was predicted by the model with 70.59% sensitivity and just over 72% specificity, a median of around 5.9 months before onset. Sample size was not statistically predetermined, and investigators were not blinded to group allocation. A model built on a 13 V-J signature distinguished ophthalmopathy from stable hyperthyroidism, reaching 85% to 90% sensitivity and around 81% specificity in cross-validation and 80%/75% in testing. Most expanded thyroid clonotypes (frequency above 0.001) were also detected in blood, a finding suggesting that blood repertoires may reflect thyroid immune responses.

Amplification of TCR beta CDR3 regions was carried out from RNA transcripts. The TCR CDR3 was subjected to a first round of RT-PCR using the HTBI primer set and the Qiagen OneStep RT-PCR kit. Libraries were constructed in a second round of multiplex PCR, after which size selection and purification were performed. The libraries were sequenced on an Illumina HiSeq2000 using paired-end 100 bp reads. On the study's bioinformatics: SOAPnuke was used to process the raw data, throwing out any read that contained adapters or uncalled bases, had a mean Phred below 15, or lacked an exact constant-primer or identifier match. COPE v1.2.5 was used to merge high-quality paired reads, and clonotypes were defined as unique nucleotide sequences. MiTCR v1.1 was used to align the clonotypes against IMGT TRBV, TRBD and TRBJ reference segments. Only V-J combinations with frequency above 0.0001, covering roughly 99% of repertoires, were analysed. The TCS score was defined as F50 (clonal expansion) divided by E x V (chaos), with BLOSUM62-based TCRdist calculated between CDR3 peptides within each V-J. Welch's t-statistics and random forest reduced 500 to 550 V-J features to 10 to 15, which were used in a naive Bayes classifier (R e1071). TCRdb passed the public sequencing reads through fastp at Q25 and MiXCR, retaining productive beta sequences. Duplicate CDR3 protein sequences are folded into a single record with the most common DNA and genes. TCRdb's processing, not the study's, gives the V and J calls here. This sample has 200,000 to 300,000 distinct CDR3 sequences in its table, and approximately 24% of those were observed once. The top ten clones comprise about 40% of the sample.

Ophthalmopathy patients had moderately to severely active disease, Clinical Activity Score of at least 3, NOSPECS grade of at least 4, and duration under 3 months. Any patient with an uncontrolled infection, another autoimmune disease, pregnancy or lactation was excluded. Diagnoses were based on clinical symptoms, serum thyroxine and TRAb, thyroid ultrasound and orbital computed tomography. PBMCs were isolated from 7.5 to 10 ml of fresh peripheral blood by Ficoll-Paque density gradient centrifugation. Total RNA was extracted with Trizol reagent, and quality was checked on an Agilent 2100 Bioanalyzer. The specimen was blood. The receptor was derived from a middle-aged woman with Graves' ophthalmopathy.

The nucleotide sequence reads as follows: TGTGCCAGCGTAATCAGGGGACGGAACTATGGCTACACCTTC. This translates into CASVIRGRNYGYTF. This sequence uses TRBV28 and TRBJ1-2; D gene: possibly TRBD1, on 6 matching bases. Measured from the cysteine to the phenylalanine, the CDR3 is 14 residues long. The CDR3 DNA has 42 bases and is translated from base 1. V lost 8 bases and J lost 2 bases; the stretch between them is 15 bases long. The CDR1 and CDR2 encoded by the germline V gene are MDHEN and SYDVKM.